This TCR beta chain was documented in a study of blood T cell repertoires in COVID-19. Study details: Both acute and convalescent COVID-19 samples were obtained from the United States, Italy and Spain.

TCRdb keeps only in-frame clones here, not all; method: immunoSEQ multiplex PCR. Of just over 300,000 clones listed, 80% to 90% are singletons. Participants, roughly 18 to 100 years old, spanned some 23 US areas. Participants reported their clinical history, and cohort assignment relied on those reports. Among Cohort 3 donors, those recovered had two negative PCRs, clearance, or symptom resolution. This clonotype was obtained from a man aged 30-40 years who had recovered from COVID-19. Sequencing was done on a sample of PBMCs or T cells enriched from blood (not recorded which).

In nucleotides, the CDR3 is TGTGCCAGCAGCCAATTTGGACTAGCGGGGACCTCGTCTACCTACGAGCAGTACTTC. Encoded protein: CASSQFGLAGTSSTYEQYF. The rearrangement uses TRBV16 and TRBJ2-7, with TRBD2 identical over 12 bases. The CDR3 runs to 19 residues. Germline V lookup: CDR1 KGHSY, CDR2 FQNENV. V was pared by 1 base and J by 2 bases, with 12 bases of the junction left unmatched.